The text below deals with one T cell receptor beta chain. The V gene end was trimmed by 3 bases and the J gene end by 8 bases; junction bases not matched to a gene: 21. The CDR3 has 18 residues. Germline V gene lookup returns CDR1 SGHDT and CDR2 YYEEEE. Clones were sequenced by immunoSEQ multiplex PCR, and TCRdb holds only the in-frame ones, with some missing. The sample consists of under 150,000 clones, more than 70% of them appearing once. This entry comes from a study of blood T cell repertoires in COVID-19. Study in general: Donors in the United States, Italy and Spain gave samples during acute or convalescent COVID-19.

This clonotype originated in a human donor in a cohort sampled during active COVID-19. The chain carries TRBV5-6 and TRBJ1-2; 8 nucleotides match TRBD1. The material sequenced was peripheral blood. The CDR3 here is CASSSTGQDLEGVKGYTF. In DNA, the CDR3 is TGTGCCAGCAGCTCCACGGGACAGGACCTTGAGGGGGTTAAGGGCTACACCTTC.